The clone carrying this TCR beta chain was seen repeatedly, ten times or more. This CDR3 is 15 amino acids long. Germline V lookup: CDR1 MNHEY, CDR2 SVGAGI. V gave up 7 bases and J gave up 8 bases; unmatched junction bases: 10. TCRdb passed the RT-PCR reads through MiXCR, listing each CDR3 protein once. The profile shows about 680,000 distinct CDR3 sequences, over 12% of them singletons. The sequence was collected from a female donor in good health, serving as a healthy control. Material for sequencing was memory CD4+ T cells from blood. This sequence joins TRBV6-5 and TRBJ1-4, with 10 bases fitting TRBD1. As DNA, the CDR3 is TGTGCCAGCACCAGGGCGGGGACAGGGGCGGAAAAACTGTTTTTT. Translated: CASTRAGTGAEKLFF.